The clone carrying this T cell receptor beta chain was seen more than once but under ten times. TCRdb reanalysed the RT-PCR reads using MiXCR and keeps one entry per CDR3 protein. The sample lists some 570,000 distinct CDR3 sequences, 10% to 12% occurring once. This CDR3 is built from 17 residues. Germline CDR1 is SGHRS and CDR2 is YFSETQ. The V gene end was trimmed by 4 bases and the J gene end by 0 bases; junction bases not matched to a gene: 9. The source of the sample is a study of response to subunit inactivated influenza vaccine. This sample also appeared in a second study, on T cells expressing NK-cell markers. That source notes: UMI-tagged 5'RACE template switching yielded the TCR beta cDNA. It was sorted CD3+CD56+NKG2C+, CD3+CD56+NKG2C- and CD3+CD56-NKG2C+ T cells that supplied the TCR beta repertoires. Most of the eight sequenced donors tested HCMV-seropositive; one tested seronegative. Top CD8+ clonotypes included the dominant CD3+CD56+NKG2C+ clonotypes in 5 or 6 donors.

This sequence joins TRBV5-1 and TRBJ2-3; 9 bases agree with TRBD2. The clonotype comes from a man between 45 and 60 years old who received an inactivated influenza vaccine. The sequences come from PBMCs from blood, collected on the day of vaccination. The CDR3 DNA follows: TGCGCCAGCAGCCTCAGGACTAGCGCGGCTAGCACAGATACGCAGTATTTT. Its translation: CASSLRTSAASTDTQYF. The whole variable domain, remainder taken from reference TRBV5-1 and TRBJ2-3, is KAGVTQTPRYLIKTRGQQVTLSCSPISGHRSVSWYQQTPGQGLQFLFEYFSETQRNKGNFPGRFSGRQFSNSRSEMNVSTLELGDSALYLCASSLRTSAASTDTQYFGPGTRLTVL.